The present entry profiles one T cell receptor (beta chain) with its context. Its matching antigen is unknown. V shed 5 bases and J 7 bases; nucleotides not matched to a gene: 9. There are 14 residues in the CDR3. This sample is part of a study of blood T cells in healthy people across ages. Study results and limitations: Considered underestimates were the diversity estimates obtained from one million T cells. Compared with aged donors, long-lived donors showed fewer expanded clones, suggesting selection.

Sample-barcoded 5' priming and a J-beta primer mix drove a second PCR of roughly 6 to 12 cycles. TCRdb re-derived calls from the 5' RACE reads in MiXCR, one entry per CDR3 protein. The sample yields 1,800,000 or so distinct CDR3 sequences, about 39% seen once. The gene calls are TRBV12-3 or TRBV12-4 and TRBJ1-2, with TRBD1 matching 8 bases. This clonotype was sampled from a human donor in good health. The sample consisted of blood. The CDR3 sequence: CASSPTGGFGGYTF. For the CDR3, the DNA is TGTGCCAGCAGTCCCACAGGGGGTTTCGGTGGCTACACCTTC.